This is a list of T cell receptor beta chains from one sample in a study of T cell repertoires in cytomegalovirus infection. The antigens these receptors bind are not known. TCRdb re-derived calls from the reads in MiXCR, one entry per CDR3 protein. The sample records roughly 350,000 distinct CDR3 sequences, about 35% being singletons. Sequences were derived from cultured PBMCs, sampled from culture after CMV antigen stimulation. Receptor source: a human donor in good health (CMV status not recorded). Some clones in this sample may be carry-over from other donors' samples. CDR3s include the opening cysteine and the closing phenylalanine or tryptophan. A D gene is named only where the DNA matches it firmly. Clone size, where shown, is once, few, many, or a class for clones that have expanded.

d_call | j_call | v_call | clone_size | cdr3_aa | cdr3_nt
TRBD2 | TRBJ2-1 | TRBV12-3/TRBV12-4 | few | CASRDLAGAINEQFF | TGTGCCAGCAGAGATCTAGCGGGAGCAATAAATGAGCAGTTCTTC
TRBD1 | TRBJ2-4 | TRBV6-6 | many | CASRLHGTGSAKNIQYF | TGTGCCAGCAGACTACATGGGACAGGATCGGCCAAAAACATTCAGTACTTC
TRBD1 | TRBJ2-3 | TRBV12-3/TRBV12-4 | few | CASNRGQGTDTQYF | TGTGCCAGCAATAGGGGACAGGGGACAGATACGCAGTATTTT
- | TRBJ2-7 | TRBV6-2/TRBV6-3 | - | CASSFWDSPRNYEQYF | TGTGCCAGCAGTTTTTGGGACTCGCCACGTAACTACGAGCAGTACTTC
- | TRBJ2-4 | TRBV6-6 | - | CASGIELAKNIQYF | TGTGCCAGCGGCATTGAGCTAGCCAAAAACATTCAGTACTTC
TRBD2 | TRBJ2-2 | TRBV12-3/TRBV12-4 | few | CASREAGVNTGELFF | TGTGCCAGCAGGGAAGCGGGAGTCAACACCGGGGAGCTGTTTTTT
- | TRBJ1-5 | TRBV12-3/TRBV12-4 | few | CASSLSPGQPQHF | TGTGCCAGCAGTTTATCCCCTGGTCAGCCCCAGCATTTT
- | TRBJ2-1 | TRBV7-9 | few | CASSATFNEQFF | TGTGCCAGCAGCGCTACCTTCAATGAGCAGTTCTTC
- | TRBJ2-7 | TRBV28 | - | CASSFFRQSSYEQYF | TGTGCCAGCAGTTTCTTTAGACAGAGCTCCTACGAGCAGTACTTC
TRBD2 | TRBJ2-1 | TRBV28 | - | CASTGLAGGLEQFF | TGTGCCAGCACGGGACTAGCGGGAGGTCTTGAGCAGTTCTTC
- | TRBJ1-1 | TRBV28 | few | CASTPFKGPTEAFF | TGTGCCAGCACCCCTTTCAAGGGTCCCACTGAAGCTTTCTTT
- | TRBJ1-2 | TRBV7-2 | few | CASSPPPGRGNYGYTF | TGTGCCAGCAGCCCTCCCCCCGGACGGGGTAACTATGGCTACACCTTC
- | TRBJ1-1 | TRBV9 | many | CASSVSGLLNTEAFF | TGTGCCAGCAGCGTCTCTGGGTTACTGAACACTGAAGCTTTCTTT
- | TRBJ2-1 | TRBV19 | - | CASSILAPISNEQFF | TGTGCCAGTAGTATACTAGCGCCTATAAGTAATGAGCAGTTCTTC
- | TRBJ1-2 | TRBV29-1 | - | CSVEEASNYGYTF | TGCAGCGTTGAAGAGGCCTCTAACTATGGCTACACCTTC
- | TRBJ2-2 | TRBV4-3 | - | CASSQGPLGAGELFF | TGCGCCAGCAGCCAAGGTCCCTTGGGCGCCGGGGAGCTGTTTTTT
TRBD2 | TRBJ2-1 | TRBV7-8 | many | CASSFRWGRGNNEQFF | TGTGCCAGCAGCTTCCGATGGGGGAGGGGAAACAATGAGCAGTTCTTC